This T cell receptor beta chain was sequenced during a study of T-cell reconstitution after alpha-beta-depleted transplantation in children. This clonotype was counted a few times. The antigen is unknown. Study-level results: Once a year had passed after transplant, T-cell counts and diversity came mostly from newly produced T cells. Surviving recipient T cells and intrathymic progenitors accounted for some patients' high TCRbeta diversity at day 60. Expanded clones from the graft, numbering several hundred, reportedly supplied alpha-beta T cells about two months after transplant.

V lost 5 bases and J lost 0, with 17 bases in between. The germline gives CDR1 LGHNA, CDR2 YSLEER. CDR3 length equals 18 residues. For TCRbeta, the library was prepared with unique molecular identifiers. MiXCR was run by TCRdb on the PCR reads, yielding one entry per CDR3 protein. The table records 500,000 to 650,000 distinct CDR3 sequences, roughly 11% of them present only once. Sequences were derived from PBMCs, mostly from graft donor cells, sampled 180 days after TCRalphabeta/CD19-depleted stem cell transplant. This rearrangement joins TRBV4-3 to TRBJ2-6; maybe TRBD2 (5 bases). The sequence was collected from a female patient aged 2-10 years who had a stem cell transplant for aplastic anemia, so the T cells may come from the graft donor. CDR3: CASSSTRLTNSGANVLTF. The CDR3 nucleotides are TGCGCCAGCAGCTCAACTAGGCTTACAAACTCTGGGGCCAACGTCCTGACTTTC.